This T cell receptor (beta chain) was recovered during a study of shared clonotypes between healthy human individuals. Overall study findings and caveats: Clonotypes not shared had lower generation probabilities than those common to all four donors.

Germline V CDR1 and CDR2: SGHRS, YFSETQ. The CDR3 runs to 14 residues. Trimming cost V 4 bases and J 6 bases, with 15 bases left between them. The split of CD4+ cells yielded CD45RA+ naive and CD45RA-negative memory subsets. As concerns this clone: Its antigen is not known.

Profiling relied on immunoSEQ multiplex PCR, and the TCRdb table lists in-frame clones only, not all of them. The sample carries just over 2,000,000 clones, 90% to 95% recorded once. V is TRBV5-1 and J is TRBJ2-3; tentatively, D is TRBD2 (5 bases). The sample taken for sequencing was naive CD4+ T cells sorted from blood. Documented subset: CD45RA+ positively selected. This clonotype was sampled from a man younger than 35 in good health. CDR3 coding DNA: TGCGCCAGCAGCACGGACGGGGTCGAGGATACGCAGTATTTT. It specifies CASSTDGVEDTQYF.